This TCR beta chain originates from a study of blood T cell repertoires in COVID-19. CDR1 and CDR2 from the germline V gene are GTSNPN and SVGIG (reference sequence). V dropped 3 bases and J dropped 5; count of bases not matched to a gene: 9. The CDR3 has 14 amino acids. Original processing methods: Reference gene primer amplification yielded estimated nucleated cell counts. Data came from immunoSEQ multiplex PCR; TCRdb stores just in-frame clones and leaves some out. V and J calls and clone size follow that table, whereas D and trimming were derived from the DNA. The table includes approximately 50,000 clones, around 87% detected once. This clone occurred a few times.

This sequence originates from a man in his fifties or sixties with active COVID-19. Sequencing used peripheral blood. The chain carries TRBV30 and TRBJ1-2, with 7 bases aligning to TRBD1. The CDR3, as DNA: TGTGCCTGGAGGACCGCAGGGGGAGGTTATGGCTACACCTTC. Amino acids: CAWRTAGGGYGYTF.